This is a list of T cell receptor beta chains from one sample in a study of blood T cell repertoires in COVID-19. Only in-frame clones appear in the TCRdb table, and some are missing; sequencing was by immunoSEQ multiplex PCR. The top ten clones hold about 2.9% of a sample with approximately 49,000 clones, around 82% of them seen once. Sequences were obtained from peripheral blood. Receptors originate from a woman aged 60-75 years with acute or convalescent COVID-19. CDR3s include the opening cysteine and the closing phenylalanine or tryptophan. The D gene is left open where the match is weak. Not all rows give a size; the values are once, few, many and, for expanded clones, a class.

TRBJ1-5	TRBV12-3/TRBV12-4	NA	NA	CASSFTYNQPQHF	TGTGCCAGCAGTTTTACATACAATCAGCCCCAGCATTTT
TRBJ2-3	TRBV3-1/TRBV3-2	NA	TRBD1	CASSQVFRTGSTDTQYF	TGTGCCAGCAGCCAAGTCTTCCGGACAGGTAGCACAGATACGCAGTATTTT
TRBJ1-1	TRBV6-1	NA	TRBD1	CASTTPGQLNTEAFF	TGTGCCAGCACCACTCCGGGACAGCTGAACACTGAAGCTTTCTTT
TRBJ2-7	TRBV12-3/TRBV12-4	once	TRBD2	CASTAGGPYEQYF	TGTGCCAGCACTGCGGGGGGGCCCTACGAGCAGTACTTC
TRBJ2-2	TRBV5-4	few	NA	CASSPHGPTGELFF	TGTGCCAGCAGCCCCCACGGTCCAACCGGGGAGCTGTTTTTT
TRBJ1-3	TRBV5-1	NA	NA	CASSLEAPGQISGNTIYF	TGCGCCAGCAGCTTGGAGGCCCCTGGACAGATCTCTGGAAACACCATATATTTT
TRBJ2-1	TRBV2	NA	TRBD2	CASSAFGLAGYGYEQFF	TGTGCCAGCAGTGCGTTTGGACTAGCGGGTTACGGGTATGAGCAGTTCTTC
TRBJ1-6	TRBV27	NA	NA	CASSSTEIWSPLHF	TGTGCCAGCAGTTCGACAGAAATTTGGTCACCCCTCCACTTT
TRBJ1-5	TRBV28	NA	NA	CASSVSNQPQHF	TGTGCCAGCAGCGTGAGCAATCAGCCCCAGCATTTT
TRBJ2-3	TRBV7-2	few	TRBD2	CASRWRGGPDTQYF	TGTGCCAGCAGATGGCGGGGGGGACCAGATACGCAGTATTTT
TRBJ2-1	TRBV7-9	NA	NA	CASSYRDYNEQFF	TGTGCCAGCAGCTACCGGGATTACAATGAGCAGTTCTTC
TRBJ1-2	TRBV7-9	NA	TRBD1	CASSHRGQGFYGYTF	TGTGCCAGCAGCCACAGGGGACAGGGGTTCTATGGCTACACCTTC
TRBJ2-1	TRBV18	once	NA	CASSPNAGGVNEQFF	TGTGCCAGCTCACCAAACGCAGGAGGGGTCAATGAGCAGTTCTTC
TRBJ2-7	TRBV5-1	NA	NA	CASSLMDSSYEQYF	TGCGCCAGCAGCTTGATGGACAGCTCCTACGAGCAGTACTTC
TRBJ1-4	TRBV10-3	once	NA	CAISEADRANEKLFF	TGTGCCATCAGTGAGGCCGACAGAGCTAATGAAAAACTGTTTTTT
TRBJ1-6	TRBV2	NA	TRBD1	CASRTGTSYNSPLHF	TGTGCCAGCAGGACAGGGACATCCTATAATTCACCCCTCCACTTT